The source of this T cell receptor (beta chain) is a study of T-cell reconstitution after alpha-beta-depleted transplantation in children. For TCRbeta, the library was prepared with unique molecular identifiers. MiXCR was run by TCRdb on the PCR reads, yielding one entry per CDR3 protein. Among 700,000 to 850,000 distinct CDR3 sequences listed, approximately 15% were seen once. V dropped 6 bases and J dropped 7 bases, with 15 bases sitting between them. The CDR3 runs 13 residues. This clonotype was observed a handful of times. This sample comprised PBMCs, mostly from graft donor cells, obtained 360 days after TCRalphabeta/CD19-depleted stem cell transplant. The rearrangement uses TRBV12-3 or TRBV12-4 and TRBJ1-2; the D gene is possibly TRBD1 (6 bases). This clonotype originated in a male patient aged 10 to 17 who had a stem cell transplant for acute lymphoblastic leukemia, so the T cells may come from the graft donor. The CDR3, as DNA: TGTGCCAGCAGCTCCACAGGGTTCGGTGGCTACACCTTC. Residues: CASSSTGFGGYTF.